The clone carrying this T cell receptor (beta chain) was recorded only once. Allocation to cohorts depended on clinical history reported by the participants. Original processing methods: Reference gene primer amplification in the assay estimated nucleated cell counts. TCRdb's table, derived via immunoSEQ multiplex PCR, lists solely in-frame clones and lacks some. V, J and clone size are taken as reported in that table, and D and trimming were inferred from the DNA itself. This table holds about 250,000 clones, roughly 81% found once. CDR3 length equals 13 residues. V was shortened by 0 bases and J by 7 bases, with 9 bases between the two germline ends. The data are from a study of blood T cell repertoires in COVID-19. Study-wide background: Acute and convalescent COVID-19 specimens originated in the United States, Italy and Spain.

The source is a woman between 50 and 59 years old who had been exposed to COVID-19. Sequenced material: PBMCs or T cells enriched from blood (not recorded which). This chain joins TRBV12-3 or TRBV12-4 and TRBJ1-1, with D possibly TRBD1 on 6 matching bases. CDR3 loop: CASSLALGGEAFF. The CDR3 coding sequence is TGTGCCAGCAGTTTAGCCCTAGGGGGTGAAGCTTTCTTT.